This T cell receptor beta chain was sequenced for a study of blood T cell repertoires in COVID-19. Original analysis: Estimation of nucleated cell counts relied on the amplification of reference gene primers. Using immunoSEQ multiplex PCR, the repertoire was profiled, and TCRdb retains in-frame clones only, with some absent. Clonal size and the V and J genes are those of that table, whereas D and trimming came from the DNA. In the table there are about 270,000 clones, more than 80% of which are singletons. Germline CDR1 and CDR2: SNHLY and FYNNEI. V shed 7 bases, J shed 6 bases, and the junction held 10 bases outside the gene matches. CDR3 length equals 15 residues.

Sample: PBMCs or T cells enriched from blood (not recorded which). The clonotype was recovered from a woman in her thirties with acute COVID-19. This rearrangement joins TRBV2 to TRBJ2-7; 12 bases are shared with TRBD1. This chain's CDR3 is CASNIVGTGGSEQYF. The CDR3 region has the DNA TGTGCCAGCAACATAGTAGGGACAGGGGGCTCCGAGCAGTACTTC.